The 2 T cell receptor beta chains listed next were all sequenced from one sample in a study of CD8+CD57+ T cells in acquired aplastic anemia. For CDR3 and TCR beta VDJ profiling, genomic DNA was the template used. TCRdb analysed the reads with MiXCR anew, one entry per CDR3 protein. This sample yields some 120,000 distinct CDR3 sequences, of which 48% are seen a single time; 2% to 3% belongs to the top ten. The specimen sequenced was sorted CD4+, CD8+, or CD8+CD57+ T cells (not recorded which) from PBMCs. These receptors all come from a human donor in good health, serving as a control.

There are many counts of this clonotype. The chain carries TRBV9 and TRBJ1-1, with TRBD1 as a possible D gene (5 bases). The CDR3 totals 15 residues. CDR1 and CDR2 from the germline V gene are SGDLS and YYNGEE. V was cut by 4 bases and J by 10 bases, with 23 bases left in between. The CDR3 sequence is CASSPGRNPTIGAFF. The CDR3 DNA is TGTGCCAGCAGCCCGGGACGGAATCCTACTATTGGAGCTTTCTTT.

The chain is built from TRBV10-2 and TRBJ2-7; no clear D. The CDR3 contains 12 residues. Germline V gene data show CDR1 as WSHSY and CDR2 as SAAADI. V lost 0 bases and J 5 bases, leaving 5 bases between the germline ends. CDR3: CASSESGDEQYV. The CDR3 DNA follows: TGCGCCAGCAGTGAGTCTGGGGACGAGCAGTACGTC.